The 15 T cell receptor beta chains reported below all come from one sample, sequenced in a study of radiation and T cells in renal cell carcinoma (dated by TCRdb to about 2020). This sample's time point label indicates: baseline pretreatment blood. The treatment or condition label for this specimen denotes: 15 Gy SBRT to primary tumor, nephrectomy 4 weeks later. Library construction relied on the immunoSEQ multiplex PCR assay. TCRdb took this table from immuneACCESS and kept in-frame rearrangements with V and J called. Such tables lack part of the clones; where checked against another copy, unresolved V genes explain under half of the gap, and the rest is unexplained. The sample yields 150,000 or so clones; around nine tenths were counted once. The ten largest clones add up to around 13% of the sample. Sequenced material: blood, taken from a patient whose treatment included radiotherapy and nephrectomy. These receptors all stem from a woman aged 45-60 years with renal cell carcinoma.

The CDR3 loop is CASGPGKPYEQYF. CDR3 nucleotide sequence: TGTGCCAGTGGCCCAGGGAAGCCCTACGAGCAGTACTTC. The chain is built from TRBV19 and TRBJ2-7; weak D call: TRBD1 (5 bases). The CDR3 is made up of 13 amino acids. V was pared by 8 bases and J by 2 bases, with 13 bases between. Germline CDR1 reads LNHDA; CDR2 reads SQIVND (reference sequence).

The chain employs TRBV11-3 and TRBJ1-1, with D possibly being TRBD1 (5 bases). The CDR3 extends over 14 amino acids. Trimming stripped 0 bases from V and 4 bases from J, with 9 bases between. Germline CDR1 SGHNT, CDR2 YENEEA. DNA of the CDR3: TGTGCCAGCAGCTTAGATCGGCAGGGCACTGAAGCTTTCTTT. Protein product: CASSLDRQGTEAFF.

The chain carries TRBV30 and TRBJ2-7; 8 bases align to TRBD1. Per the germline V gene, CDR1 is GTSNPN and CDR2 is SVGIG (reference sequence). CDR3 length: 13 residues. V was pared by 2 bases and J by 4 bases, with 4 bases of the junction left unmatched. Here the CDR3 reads CAWSTGGWYEQYF. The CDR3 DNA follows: TGTGCCTGGAGTACAGGGGGATGGTACGAGCAGTACTTC.

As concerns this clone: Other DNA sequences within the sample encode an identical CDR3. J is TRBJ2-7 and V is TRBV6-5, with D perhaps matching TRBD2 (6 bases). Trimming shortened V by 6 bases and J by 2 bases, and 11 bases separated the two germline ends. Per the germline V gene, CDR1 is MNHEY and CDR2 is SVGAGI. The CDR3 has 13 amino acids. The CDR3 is CASSRDSTYEQYF. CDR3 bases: TGTGCCAGCAGCCGGGACTCGACCTACGAGCAGTACTTC.

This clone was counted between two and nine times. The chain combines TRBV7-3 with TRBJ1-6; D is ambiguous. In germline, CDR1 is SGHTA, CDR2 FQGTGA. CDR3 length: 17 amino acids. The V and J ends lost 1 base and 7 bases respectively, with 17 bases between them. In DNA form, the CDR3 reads TGTGCCAGCAGCTTAAACGGTGGAGGAGCGACCAATTCACCCCTCCACTTT. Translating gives CASSLNGGGATNSPLHF.

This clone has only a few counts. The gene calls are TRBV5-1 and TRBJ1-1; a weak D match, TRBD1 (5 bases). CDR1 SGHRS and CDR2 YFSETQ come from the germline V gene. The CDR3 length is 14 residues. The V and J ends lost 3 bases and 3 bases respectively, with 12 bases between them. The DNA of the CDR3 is TGCGCCAGCAGCTCTTTGGTAGGGGACACTGAAGCTTTCTTT. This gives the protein CASSSLVGDTEAFF.

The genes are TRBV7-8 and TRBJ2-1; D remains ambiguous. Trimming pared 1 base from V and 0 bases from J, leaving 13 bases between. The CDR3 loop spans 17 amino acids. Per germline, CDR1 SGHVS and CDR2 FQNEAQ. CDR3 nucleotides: TGTGCCAGCAGCTTAGGGGCACCGTTAGACTCCTACAATGAGCAGTTCTTC. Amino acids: CASSLGAPLDSYNEQFF.

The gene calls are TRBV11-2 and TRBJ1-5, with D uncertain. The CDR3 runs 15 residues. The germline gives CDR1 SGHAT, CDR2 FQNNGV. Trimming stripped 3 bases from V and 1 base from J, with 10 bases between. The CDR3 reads CASSFSIGSNQPQHF. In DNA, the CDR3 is TGTGCCAGCAGCTTTTCAATCGGAAGCAATCAGCCCCAGCATTTT.

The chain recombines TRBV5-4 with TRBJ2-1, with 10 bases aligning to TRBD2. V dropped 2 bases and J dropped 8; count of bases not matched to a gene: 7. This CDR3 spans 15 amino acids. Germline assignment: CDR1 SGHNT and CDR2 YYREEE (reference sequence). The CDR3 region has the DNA TGTGCCAGCAGCTTCCCAGCGGGGGGGTTTGATGAGCAGTTCTTC. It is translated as CASSFPAGGFDEQFF.

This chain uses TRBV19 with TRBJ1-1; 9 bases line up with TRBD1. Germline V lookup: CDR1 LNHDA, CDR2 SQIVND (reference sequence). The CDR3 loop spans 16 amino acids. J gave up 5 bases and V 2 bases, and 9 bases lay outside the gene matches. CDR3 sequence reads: CASSIRRTGEDTEAFF. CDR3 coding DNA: TGTGCCAGTAGTATAAGGCGGACAGGGGAGGATACTGAAGCTTTCTTT.

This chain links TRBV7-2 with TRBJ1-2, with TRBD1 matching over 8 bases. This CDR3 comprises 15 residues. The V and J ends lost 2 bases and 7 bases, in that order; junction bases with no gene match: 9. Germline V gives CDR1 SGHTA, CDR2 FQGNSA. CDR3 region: CASSLTFGQGPGYTF. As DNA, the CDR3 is TGTGCCAGCAGCTTAACTTTCGGACAGGGACCTGGCTACACCTTC.

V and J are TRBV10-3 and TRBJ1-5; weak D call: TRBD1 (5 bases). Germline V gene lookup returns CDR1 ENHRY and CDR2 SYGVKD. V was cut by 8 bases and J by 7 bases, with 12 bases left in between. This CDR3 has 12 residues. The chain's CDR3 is CAIGRVDQPQHF. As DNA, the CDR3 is TGTGCCATCGGCAGGGTAGACCAGCCCCAGCATTTT.

The CDR3 is CASSIGHVYGYTF. CDR3 coding DNA: TGTGCCAGCTCTATCGGACACGTCTATGGCTACACCTTC. The rearrangement uses TRBV6-1 and TRBJ1-2, with a tentative D call TRBD1 (5 bases). This CDR3 is 13 amino acids long. Germline CDR1 reads MNHNS; CDR2 reads SASEGT. V lost 8 bases, J lost 4 bases, and 14 bases lay in between.

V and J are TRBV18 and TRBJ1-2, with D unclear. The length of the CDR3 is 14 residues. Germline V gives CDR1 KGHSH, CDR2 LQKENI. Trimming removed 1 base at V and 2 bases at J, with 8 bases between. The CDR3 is CASSPLSENYGYTF. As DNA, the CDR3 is TGTGCCAGCTCACCACTGTCAGAAAACTATGGCTACACCTTC. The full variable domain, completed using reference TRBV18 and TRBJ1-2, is NAGVMQNPRHLVRRRGQEARLRCSPMKGHSHVYWYRQLPEEGLKFMVYLQKENIIDESGMPKERFSAEFPKEGPSILRIQQVVRGDSAAYFCASSPLSENYGYTFGSGTRLTVV.

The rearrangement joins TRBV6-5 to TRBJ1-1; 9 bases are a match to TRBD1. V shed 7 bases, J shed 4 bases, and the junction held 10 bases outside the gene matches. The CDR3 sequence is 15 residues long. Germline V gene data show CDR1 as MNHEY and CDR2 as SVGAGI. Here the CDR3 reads CASTYRGRSFTEAFF. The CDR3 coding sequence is TGTGCCAGCACCTACAGGGGGCGATCCTTCACTGAAGCTTTCTTT.